These 28 T cell receptor beta chains were sequenced from one sample in a study of blood T cell repertoires in COVID-19. Sequencing was performed with immunoSEQ multiplex PCR; in TCRdb, only in-frame clones are kept and a portion is missing. The data show 110,000 or so clones, with about 89% seen just once and about a fifth held by the top ten. The source material was peripheral blood. Receptors originate from a human donor with acute or convalescent COVID-19. The donor label of this sample is uncertain.

CDR3 protein: CASSLDRQETQYF. The CDR3 region has the DNA TGTGCCAGCAGTTTAGACAGACAAGAGACCCAGTACTTC. The genes are TRBV28 and TRBJ2-5; D perhaps matches TRBD1 (5 bases). CDR3 length: 13 amino acids. V was cut by 2 bases and J by 2 bases, with 6 bases left in between. Per germline, CDR1 MDHEN and CDR2 SYDVKM.

As DNA, the CDR3 is TGTGCCAGCAGCTTAGGCGAGGACTATGGCTACACCTTC. It codes for CASSLGEDYGYTF. The chain uses TRBV11-2 and TRBJ1-2; D gene uncertain. The CDR3 is 13 amino acids. CDR1 and CDR2 (germline): SGHAT, FQNNGV. V shed 1 base and J shed 3 bases, with 6 bases lying between them.

In this sample, this clone turned up a few times. The J gene is TRBJ1-3, the V gene TRBV28; D is perhaps TRBD1 (6 bases). Trimming removed 3 bases at V and 4 bases at J, with 13 bases between. Germline-derived CDR1 and CDR2 are MDHEN and SYDVKM. The CDR3 contains 15 residues. CDR3 nucleotides: TGTGCCAGCAGTTTGGCGGGGGCTCGGGGAAACACCATATATTTT. It is translated as CASSLAGARGNTIYF.

The rearrangement links TRBV6-1 to TRBJ2-6; TRBD1 might be the D (6 bases). CDR3 length: 16 amino acids. Germline V gene data show CDR1 as MNHNS and CDR2 as SASEGT. V lost 4 bases to trimming and J lost 2 bases, with 12 bases between them. CDR3 residues: CASSVQGFPGANVLTF. The CDR3 DNA sequence: TGTGCCAGCAGTGTACAGGGTTTCCCTGGGGCCAACGTCCTGACTTTC.

The rearrangement uses TRBV18 and TRBJ2-2, with a tentative D call TRBD2 (6 bases). Trimming removed 6 bases at V and 1 base at J, with 12 bases between. This CDR3 comprises 15 residues. Germline values: CDR1 KGHSH, CDR2 LQKENI. The CDR3 region is CASSSDYRNTGELFF. The CDR3 coding sequence is TGTGCCAGCTCGTCGGACTATCGGAACACCGGGGAGCTGTTTTTT.

DNA of the CDR3: TGTGCCAGTAGTATAGTTCTGGGGGCTGGCGCTGAAGCTTTCTTT. Encoded protein: CASSIVLGAGAEAFF. The genes are TRBV19 and TRBJ1-1; the D gene is possibly TRBD1 (6 bases). CDR1 and CDR2 from the germline V gene are LNHDA and SQIVND (reference sequence). This CDR3 contains 15 residues. V lost 1 base and J 6 bases, leaving 15 bases between the germline ends. Supplemented by reference TRBV19 and TRBJ1-1, the full variable domain reads DGGITQSPKYLFRKEGQNVTLSCEQNLNHDAMYWYRQDPGQGLRLIYYSQIVNDFQKGDIAEGYSVSREKKESFPLTVTSAQKNPTAFYLCASSIVLGAGAEAFFGQGTRLTVV.

This sequence joins TRBV5-1 and TRBJ1-2, with 9 positions matching TRBD1. The trim removed 2 bases at V and 3 bases at J, leaving 8 bases unmatched. CDR1 is SGHRS, CDR2 YFSETQ, per germline. This CDR3 region has 16 residues. The CDR3 loop reads CASSLGGTGIDYGYTF. The CDR3 bases are TGCGCCAGCAGCTTAGGAGGGACAGGGATTGACTATGGCTACACCTTC.

CDR3 in DNA: TGCGCCAGCAGCCACGACAGGAACCCTACCAACACCGGGGAGCTGTTTTTT. This codes for CASSHDRNPTNTGELFF. The chain is built from TRBV4-3 and TRBJ2-2; D is possibly TRBD1 (6 bases). Germline V gene sequence: CDR1 LGHNA, CDR2 YSLEER. The CDR3 extends over 17 amino acids. V lost 3 bases, J lost 2 bases, and 16 bases lay in between.

This chain uses TRBV9 with TRBJ1-4; tentative D call: TRBD1 (5 bases). Trimming cost V 2 bases and J 6 bases, with 14 bases left between them. Germline values: CDR1 SGDLS, CDR2 YYNGEE. The CDR3 length is 15 residues. The chain's CDR3 is CASSVSGGLDEKLFF. CDR3 in DNA: TGTGCCAGCAGCGTCTCCGGGGGTTTAGATGAAAAACTGTTTTTT.

This chain joins TRBV2 and TRBJ2-3; tentatively, D is TRBD1 (5 bases). V lost 5 bases and J 5 bases, leaving 14 bases between the germline ends. CDR3 length: 14 residues. Germline CDR1 and CDR2: SNHLY and FYNNEI. In DNA, the CDR3 is TGTGCCAGCAGTCTCGAAGGGGCAAAAGATACGCAGTATTTT. Protein: CASSLEGAKDTQYF.

The chain is built from TRBV19 and TRBJ2-3, with unresolved D. There are 13 residues in the CDR3. In germline, CDR1 is LNHDA, CDR2 SQIVND (reference sequence). V shed 7 bases and J shed 2 bases, with 10 bases lying between them. The DNA of the CDR3 is TGTGCCAGTAAGAGATTTACCACAGATACGCAGTATTTT. Its protein product is CASKRFTTDTQYF.

The chain joins TRBV23-1 to TRBJ1-6; TRBD1 agrees at 7 bases. TRBV23-1 is assigned to the ORF class and has an uncertain function. The junction had 9 bases not matched to a gene; V was cut back by 4 bases and J by 0 bases. This CDR3 has 18 residues. The CDR3, as DNA: TGCGCCAGCAGTCGGTCTCCTTGGGACAGCTCCTATAATTCACCCCTCCACTTT. This encodes CASSRSPWDSSYNSPLHF.

This clone is judged medium-sized. The chain has TRBV27 and TRBJ1-1; TRBD1 might be the D (5 bases). This CDR3 comprises 12 residues. The germline gives CDR1 MNHEY, CDR2 SMNVEV (reference sequence). V lost 6 bases to trimming and J lost 4 bases, with 9 bases between them. CDR3 coding DNA: TGTGCCAGCAGACGGGGGGGCACTGAAGCTTTCTTT. Its protein product is CASRRGGTEAFF.

V usage is TRBV7-9 and J usage is TRBJ2-2; D is unclear. Deletions cut 6 bases from V and 3 bases from J, with 11 bases between. The CDR3 consists of 14 residues. Germline V gives CDR1 SEHNR, CDR2 FQNEAQ (reference sequence). The CDR3 nucleotides are TGTGCCAGCAGAAGGTTTCAGGACACCGGGGAGCTGTTTTTT. As protein: CASRRFQDTGELFF. The complete variable domain, with remaining parts taken from reference TRBV7-9 and TRBJ2-2, reads DTGVSQNPRHKITKRGQNVTFRCDPISEHNRLYWYRQTLGQGPEFLTYFQNEAQLEKSRLLSDRFSAERPKGSFSTLEIQRTEQGDSAMYLCASRRFQDTGELFFGEGSRLTVL.

CDR3 sequence: CASSPLTIGIGTDTQYF. CDR3 in DNA: TGTGCCAGCTCACCACTGACTATTGGCATCGGCACAGATACGCAGTATTTT. The chain uses TRBV18 and TRBJ2-3; tentatively, D is TRBD2 (5 bases). Between the trimmed V and J ends, which lost 1 base and 1 base, there was a span of 15 bases. CDR3 length: 17 amino acids. Germline V lookup: CDR1 KGHSH, CDR2 LQKENI.

This chain connects TRBV19 to TRBJ1-5; D might be TRBD1 (6 bases). Germline CDR1 reads LNHDA; CDR2 reads SQIVND (reference sequence). The V end lost 5 bases, the J end lost 5 bases, and 10 bases lay between the germline ends. CDR3 size: 13 residues. The CDR3 DNA sequence: TGTGCCAGTAGTTCCGGGGGGCATCAGCCCCAGCATTTT. Encoded protein: CASSSGGHQPQHF.

The CDR3 nucleotides are TGCGCCAGCAGCCGACAGGAGCTTTACAATGAGCAGTTCTTC. Amino acids: CASSRQELYNEQFF. The J gene is TRBJ2-1, the V gene TRBV5-1; D may be TRBD1 (6 bases). Between the trimmed V and J ends, which lost 4 bases and 4 bases, there was a span of 12 bases. This CDR3 has 14 amino acids. The germline V gene encodes CDR1 SGHRS and CDR2 YFSETQ.

This sequence joins TRBV28 and TRBJ1-5; D remains ambiguous. There are 12 residues in the CDR3. Germline CDR1 and CDR2: MDHEN and SYDVKM. The V and J ends lost 5 bases and 9 bases respectively, with 11 bases between them. The CDR3 sequence: CASSLTKMPQHF. As DNA, the CDR3 is TGTGCCAGCAGTCTTACAAAGATGCCCCAGCATTTT.

This clone appeared a few times. The chain couples TRBV12-3 or TRBV12-4 to TRBJ1-3, with a possible D match to TRBD1 (6 bases). The CDR3 length is 13 residues. The V end lost 3 bases, the J end lost 8 bases, and 11 bases lay between the germline ends. The CDR3 spells CASSLSGDHTIYF. The DNA of the CDR3 is TGTGCCAGCAGTTTGTCAGGGGACCACACCATATATTTT.

The rearrangement joins TRBV15 to TRBJ1-4; 10 bases fit TRBD1. With V trimmed by 3 bases and J by 4 bases, 5 bases remained unmatched. Germline CDR1 is LNHNV and CDR2 is YYDKDF (reference sequence). The CDR3 runs to 16 residues. CDR3 sequence (DNA): TGTGCCACCAGCAGTCCGGGACAGGGGTTTAATGAAAAACTGTTTTTT. It translates to CATSSPGQGFNEKLFF.

The chain carries TRBV5-1 and TRBJ2-5, with a weak D call TRBD2 (6 bases). The CDR3 length is 13 residues. Between the trimmed V and J ends, which lost 5 bases and 5 bases, there was a span of 13 bases. CDR1 and CDR2 from the germline V gene are SGHRS and YFSETQ. The CDR3 DNA reads TGCGCCAGCAGTCGGGGGACGGGGGAGACCCAGTACTTC. This gives the protein CASSRGTGETQYF.

CDR3 bases: TGTGCCAGCAGCTTATTGGCAGGGAGGGATGAAAAACTGTTTTTT. This gives the protein CASSLLAGRDEKLFF. The chain is built from TRBV7-6 and TRBJ1-4; D might be TRBD1 (5 bases). Trimming shortened V by 2 bases and J by 6 bases, and 13 bases separated the two germline ends. The CDR3 is 15 residues long. Per germline, CDR1 SGHVS and CDR2 FNYEAQ.

This clone was seen a handful of times. The V call is TRBV5-4, the J call TRBJ1-2, with 7 bases matching TRBD1. The CDR3 runs 14 residues. The V gene's germline CDR1 is SGHNT and CDR2 YYREEE (reference sequence). The V gene end was trimmed by 0 bases and the J gene end by 2 bases; junction bases not matched to a gene: 1. CDR3 coding DNA: TGTGCCAGCAGCTTGGGACAGGGAAACTATGGCTACACCTTC. Translated: CASSLGQGNYGYTF.

The V call is TRBV28, the J call TRBJ2-1; 8 nucleotides line up with TRBD1. The length of the CDR3 is 16 residues. V was clipped by 6 bases and J by 6 bases; unmatched bases: 13. Germline CDR1 MDHEN, CDR2 SYDVKM. The CDR3 nucleotides read TGTGCCAGCAGCATCATAGAGGGACAGGCATTCAATGAGCAGTTCTTC. Its protein product is CASSIIEGQAFNEQFF.

Only one count was recorded for this clone. This chain's CDR3 is CAWSHPGTGVGEQYF. For the CDR3, the DNA is TGTGCCTGGAGTCATCCCGGGACAGGGGTTGGGGAGCAGTACTTC. The chain combines TRBV30 with TRBJ2-7; 10 bases fit TRBD1. Germline V gene sequence: CDR1 GTSNPN, CDR2 SVGIG (reference sequence). The ends lost 2 bases at V and 7 bases at J; junction bases unmatched: 11. The CDR3 loop spans 15 amino acids.

V gene TRBV28 combines with J gene TRBJ1-1; D is unclear. The CDR3 length is 12 residues. The V end was cut by 2 bases, the J end by 3 bases, with 4 bases between. Germline V gene sequence: CDR1 MDHEN, CDR2 SYDVKM. CDR3 in amino acids: CASSLTYTEAFF. The CDR3 nucleotides are TGTGCCAGCAGTTTAACATACACTGAAGCTTTCTTT.

V gene TRBV6-6 combines with J gene TRBJ2-2; possibly TRBD2 for D (6 bases). Trimming took 2 bases from V and 3 from J, leaving 10 bases between them. The germline gives CDR1 MNHNY, CDR2 SVGAGI (reference sequence). The CDR3 runs 15 residues. The CDR3 here is CASSYETRDTGELFF. CDR3 nucleotide sequence: TGTGCCAGCAGTTACGAGACTAGGGACACCGGGGAGCTGTTTTTT.

The gene calls are TRBV3-1 (or the pseudogene TRBV3-2) and TRBJ2-3; 14 nucleotides line up with TRBD2. This CDR3 comprises 18 residues. Germline CDR1 and CDR2: LGHDT and YNNKEL (reference sequence). Trimming removed 2 bases from V and 3 bases from J; junction bases left unmatched: 7. CDR3 in amino acids: CASSQRWGTSGSTDTQYF. CDR3 DNA sequence: TGTGCCAGCAGCCAAAGATGGGGGACTAGCGGGAGTACAGATACGCAGTATTTT.